Listed below are T cell receptor beta chains from one sample, sequenced in a study of control samples from healthy donors and cancer patients. TCRdb's copy holds only in-frame clones and misses some; the assay was immunoSEQ multiplex PCR. This sample has roughly 150,000 clones, with over 85% found just once. The sequenced material came from blood. The receptors were gathered from a man between 18 and 29 years old in good health. Each CDR3 is given with its conserved first and last residue. The order of the fields is V gene, J gene, CDR3 protein.

V: TRBV19
J: TRBJ1-5
CDR3: CASALQVLGDQPQHF

V: TRBV7-3
J: TRBJ2-3
CDR3: CASSLTWGTDTQYF

V: TRBV29-1
J: TRBJ2-2
CDR3: CSVFTSGGELFF

V: TRBV27
J: TRBJ2-7
CDR3: CASSRDSRYEQYF

V: TRBV14
J: TRBJ2-2
CDR3: CASSPQGTTGELFF

V: TRBV7-9
J: TRBJ2-1
CDR3: CASSLVRIAGEGTNNEQFF

V: TRBV4-1
J: TRBJ2-7
CDR3: CASSQLPASGGFTYEQYF

V: TRBV7-2
J: TRBJ1-4
CDR3: CASSQRPGTNEKLFF

V: TRBV4-1
J: TRBJ1-2
CDR3: CASSHILENYGYTF

V: TRBV18
J: TRBJ1-4
CDR3: CASSPIREGREKLFF

V: TRBV7-9
J: TRBJ1-2
CDR3: CASSSYKAGYTF

V: TRBV20-1
J: TRBJ2-3
CDR3: CSASPTTDTQYF

V: TRBV6-4
J: TRBJ1-2
CDR3: CASTQNPRQGFHGYTF

V: TRBV10-3
J: TRBJ1-1
CDR3: CAISDHPYGSAEAFF

V: TRBV29-1
J: TRBJ1-2
CDR3: CSVEDRGIGAYGYTF

V: TRBV6-5
J: TRBJ2-2
CDR3: CASSQRQGGTGELFF

V: TRBV28
J: TRBJ1-3
CDR3: CASSFLGLDGNTIYF

V: TRBV27
J: TRBJ2-6
CDR3: CASSLGGIGANVLTF

V: TRBV28
J: TRBJ2-1
CDR3: CASSLSSAGGTEQFF

V: TRBV7-2
J: TRBJ1-6
CDR3: CASSFGSSYNSPLHF

V: TRBV11-2
J: TRBJ2-7
CDR3: CASSLGRTGGHEQYF

V: TRBV11-2
J: TRBJ1-4
CDR3: CASSLYRSSSNEKLFF

V: TRBV6-6
J: TRBJ1-2
CDR3: CASSLMGGRYGYTF

V: TRBV27
J: TRBJ1-2
CDR3: CASRRKDRDDGYTF

V: TRBV5-4
J: TRBJ2-1
CDR3: CASSLAWAGGAYNEQFF

V: TRBV5-1
J: TRBJ2-5
CDR3: CASSEKETQYF

V: TRBV5-6
J: TRBJ2-5
CDR3: CASSLNQNQETQYF

V: TRBV11-3
J: TRBJ2-2
CDR3: CASSSWRTGELFF

V: TRBV5-1
J: TRBJ1-1
CDR3: CASSLVSGEGGEAFF

V: TRBV29-1
J: TRBJ2-7
CDR3: CSAASSRDSYEQYF

V: TRBV6-6
J: TRBJ2-3
CDR3: CASSYPGGGTDTQYF

V: TRBV9
J: TRBJ1-3
CDR3: CASSVGTGSGNTIYF

V: TRBV4-1
J: TRBJ1-1
CDR3: CASSQVAGLPDTEAFF

V: TRBV11-1
J: TRBJ2-5
CDR3: CASSVGQGGQETQYF

V: TRBV6-5
J: TRBJ1-3
CDR3: CASSMDWGNTIYF

V: TRBV6-6
J: TRBJ2-1
CDR3: CASSGRRNNEQFF

V: TRBV7-6
J: TRBJ1-2
CDR3: CASSLVGQGEEGYTF

V: TRBV12-5
J: TRBJ2-5
CDR3: CASGPGQEFLTAGLETQYF

V: TRBV5-1
J: TRBJ1-1
CDR3: CASSNRGNTEAFF

V: TRBV3-1/TRBV3-2
J: TRBJ2-3
CDR3: CASSQVLVSDTQYF

V: TRBV13
J: TRBJ2-3
CDR3: CASSHPSGNTDTQYF

V: TRBV10-3
J: TRBJ1-6
CDR3: CAISVNRGVTNSPLHF

V: TRBV19
J: TRBJ2-1
CDR3: CASSIGGGSYNEQFF

V: TRBV6-1
J: TRBJ1-2
CDR3: CASSEATPTGRYGYTF

V: TRBV7-3
J: TRBJ1-1
CDR3: CASSPGPWEGAFF

V: TRBV30
J: TRBJ1-1
CDR3: CAWSVGTEAFF

V: TRBV4-2
J: TRBJ1-5
CDR3: CASSYGTGESQPQHF

V: TRBV5-1
J: TRBJ2-7
CDR3: CASSSGQGSYEQYF

V: TRBV7-9
J: TRBJ1-2
CDR3: CASSPGGSFNYGYTF

V: TRBV7-2
J: TRBJ1-3
CDR3: CASSPTGGRNTIYF

V: TRBV4-1
J: TRBJ1-5
CDR3: CASSQEVRGHQPQHF

V: TRBV6-1
J: TRBJ2-7
CDR3: CASSGDRQDPTYEQYF

V: TRBV19
J: TRBJ1-1
CDR3: CASSIGHTNTEAFF

V: TRBV19
J: TRBJ2-7
CDR3: CASQPGFSYEQYF